The T cell receptor beta chain described here comes from a study of cytomegalovirus exposure and HLA in healthy donors (dated by TCRdb to about 2017). Background for the entire study: An earlier analysis of fewer than 750 of the donors reported under 300 Gb of sequence data and 95 million to 130 million unique TCR beta sequences obtained from around 170 million T cells. About 300 gigabases of sequencing data and 70 million to 85 million unique TCR sequences were included in an early release covering 550 to 800 HLA-typed donors. Of the roughly 430 genotyped donors, 65% to 90% fell in the genetic ancestry cluster associated with self-reported Caucasian donors. The aim of the study was to test whether cataloging public T cell receptors could identify signatures of past pathogen exposure. The study profiled the T cell repertoires of 500 to 800 subjects by immunosequencing and related them to cytomegalovirus serostatus. Besides the first cohort of 666 subjects, a separate validation cohort made up of some 110 different subjects was used. To predict cytomegalovirus infection status, the study brought together high-throughput TCR immunosequencing, statistical association of individual TCRs with disease status, and machine learning. A later analysis re-examined previously published TCR beta repertoires from about 670 donors and added high-resolution HLA genotyping to investigate patterns of TCR occurrence. Rather than using new phenotypic data, the later analysis identified candidate immune exposures from TCR beta sequences and from how often those sequences occurred across donors. In an earlier analysis of 587 of the donors, high-throughput TCR beta sequencing was used to judge whether each TCR beta V gene segment behaved as functional or pseudogenic. Alongside the repertoire data, information on donor age, sex, ethnicity and CMV serostatus was compiled. A later genetic analysis used genome-wide SNP genotypes for about three fifths of the 666 donors, treating that subset as a discovery cohort. All discovery cohort repertoires had been generated using a single sequencing platform. HLA typing included class I and class II loci at four-digit resolution. Typing coverage differed by locus: A, B, C, DRB1 and DQB1 were typed in about 620-640 donors, DQA1 in about 560, DPA1 in 600 to 610, and DPB1 in 450 to 480. Five DR-DQ haplotypes were treated as single units for association and clustering because of strong linkage in the cohort. On average, roughly 200,000 unique TCR beta nucleotide sequences were sequenced per donor among 398 genotyped donors of the cohort, with roughly 18% of those sequences being non-productive.

What the work shows at the level of the full study, not this receptor alone: A further reported finding was that TCR beta sequences accurately predicted the HLA-A and HLA-B alleles for most subjects in the first cohort. Sequencing depth was assumed to be roughly uniform across donors in the presence/absence analyses, though that assumption may not hold. For the cohort, immune exposure information was limited to CMV serostatus. The authors suggested that the approach could potentially be generalized to other disease states and immunological phenotypes. Because counts were too low, approximately 18 rarely observed V segments, including chromosome 9 orphons, were excluded from the earlier analysis of a few hundred of the donors. A later analysis found that most CMV-associated TCR beta chains appeared HLA-restricted, with HLA associations seemingly driven largely by CMV exposure. Across donors, most TCR sequences were observed very rarely, whereas some public TCRs were present in many individuals. Because HLA typing was missing for some donors at each locus, association tests included only the typed subset. Correlated functional status among segregating V segments might be attributable to linkage disequilibrium, but an unknown experimental factor could not be ruled out. A cluster of highly shared sequence variants was judged likely to be a technical artifact of the sequencing pipeline. The classifier was reported to diagnose cytomegalovirus status with high specificity and sensitivity in both the original cohort and the validation cohort. At a false discovery rate of 0.05, a later analysis linked around 17,000 TCR beta sequences to specific HLA alleles. In an earlier analysis of several hundred of the donors, most TCR beta V segments were observed in productive rearrangements about 90% or about 30% of the time, broadly matching IMGT annotations. According to a later analysis, TCR association rates differed among HLA loci, with DRB1 alleles showing the most associated TCRs and HLA-C alleles showing the fewest. An association between a missense DCLRE1C variant and V-gene and J-gene trimming of TCR beta chains was found in a later genetic analysis and replicated in an independent cohort. When HLA alleles, especially DR and DQ, strongly co-occurred, attributing TCR associations to individual alleles was difficult. The study listed 150 to 200 TCR beta chains as associated with cytomegalovirus. In vitro tests confirmed that a few of the cytomegalovirus-associated TCR beta chains recognize cytomegalovirus antigens. This cohort had only TCR beta chains sequenced, and the lack of alpha or paired-chain data limited which features could be detected. In a later analysis, HLA-associated TCR beta chains showed more clonal expansion and lower generation probabilities than non-associated chains that were equally common. In a later genetic analysis, fewer N-insertions in productive TCRs were reported among donors in an Asian-associated ancestry cluster than the roughly 700-donor mean. According to a later analysis, parvovirus B19, influenza, CMV and Epstein-Barr virus appeared linked to several top co-occurrence clusters.

Libraries were constructed by the immunoSEQ multiplex PCR assay. For the multiplex PCR, a mixture combining 60 forward primers for TCR Vbeta segments and 13 reverse primers for TCR Jbeta segments was used. A multiplex PCR assay on genomic DNA amplified the CDR3 region of rearranged TCR beta genes. The amplified TCR beta libraries were sequenced on the Illumina HiSeq System as 87-base-pair reads. The paper's data handling went like this. In a later analysis, tens of millions of unique TCR beta chains were counted across the 650 to 750 repertoires, and about 10 million of these chains were shared by at least two donors. Raw reads were error-corrected and collapsed into unique sequences by a nearest-neighbor algorithm in which closely related sequences were merged to remove PCR and sequencing errors. V, D and J gene segments were assigned by aligning CDR3 sequences to IMGT reference sequences. For a sequence to be retained, a match of at least six nucleotides to both a V gene segment and a J gene segment was required. Rearrangements were classified as productive when the CDR3 lacked stop codons and remained in frame with V and J, and all other rearrangements were classified as non-productive. Following IMGT convention, CDR3 was defined as the stretch from the second conserved V-encoded cysteine up to the conserved J-encoded phenylalanine. The earlier analysis of about 560 of the donors excluded any sequence lacking an unambiguous match to a single V gene segment. An earlier analysis of 500 to 600 of the donors classified V segments as functional when productive rearrangements were above 56.7% and as segregating when the standard deviation between donors was above 5%. To diagnose cytomegalovirus status from the catalog of TCR beta chain sequences, a statistical classification framework was built. A later analysis assigned V and J genes by comparing TCR nucleotide sequences with IMGT/GENE-DB human TR gene sequences. A later analysis assigned CDR3 sequences and most-parsimonious VDJ recombination scenarios with the TCRdist pipeline. A later analysis defined each TCR beta chain by its CDR3 amino acid sequence plus V-gene family, and excluded reads lacking a unique V-gene family. A later analysis removed 592 highly shared, low-generation-probability nucleotide sequences to deal with suspected cross-contamination and a sequencing artifact. In a later analysis, a clonal expansion index was calculated for each public chain from normalized within-repertoire ranks of inferred template counts. Generation probabilities in a later analysis came from a VDJ recombination model fitted to out-of-frame rearrangements, and those results were checked against IGoR. Hypergeometric tests were used in a later analysis to score TCR-TCR, TCR-HLA and TCR-CMV co-occurrence, with a repertoire-size bias correction applied to the TCR pairs. A later analysis estimated false discovery rates by permuting HLA or CMV assignments 20 times. In a later analysis, co-occurring TCRs were grouped with DBSCAN, and TCRdist sequence similarity was added when clustering was performed within HLA-allele-positive subsets. Co-occurrence clustering excluded repertoires with fewer than 30,000 or more than 120,000 public chains, plus five with anomalous nucleotide sharing. Drawn from immuneACCESS, this table holds only the in-frame rearrangements with V and J called that TCRdb kept. Clones are partly lost; checked studies trace under half to an unresolved V gene and leave the rest unexplained. V, J and clone size are those of that table, while D and trimming were read from the DNA. This sample gives 200,000 to 250,000 clones in total; around 80% of them show up just once. Of the sample, 2.5% to 3% falls within the top ten clones.

Comments on this clone: Its target antigen remains unknown. Base-call qualities are not available, and no considerably larger clone is one nucleotide away.

In total, 666 healthy bone marrow donors made up the cohort. All cohort members were sampled while nominally healthy, although unrecorded immune exposures were likely present. The donor was CMV seropositive and was included in the group of some 290 seropositive cohort members. Every donor gave a peripheral blood sample, and the peripheral blood mononuclear cells from that sample were used for TCR beta sequencing. The Qiagen DNeasy Blood Extraction Kit was used to extract genomic DNA from the blood cell samples. This receptor was taken from a woman aged 55-69 years in good health and CMV-seropositive. Sequencing was done on a sample of PBMCs.

The CDR3 protein sequence reads: CASTDSGYGYTF. In nucleotide form, the sequence is TGTGCCAGCACCGACAGTGGCTATGGCTACACCTTC. The rearrangement combines TRBV28 with TRBJ1-2; the best D guess is TRBD1, with 5 bases matching. The trim is 7 bases for V and 4 bases for J, with a gap of 10 bases between the germline ends. The CDR3 contains 12 residues, cysteine and phenylalanine counted. The only DNA kept is the CDR3, 36 bases in frame from the first base. The germline V gene sets CDR1 to MDHEN and CDR2 to SYDVKM.